This TCR beta chain came from a study of T cell repertoires in aging, cancer and after chemotherapy. Rearranged V-D-J TRB sequences were amplified with a mixed TRB-A/B primer pool. TCRdb passed the multiplex PCR reads through MiXCR, listing each CDR3 protein once. The sample lists about 2,500 distinct CDR3 sequences; about 32% were seen once. Amplification of TCR beta used genomic DNA extracted from peripheral blood. This CDR3 is built from 14 residues. Looked up from germline, CDR1 is LNHNV and CDR2 is YYDKDF (reference sequence). Trimming removed 0 bases from V and 3 bases from J, with 7 bases in between.

This sequence originates from a human donor with a solid tumor. The sample was blood. This chain joins TRBV15 and TRBJ2-3; no firm D call. The CDR3 region has the DNA TGTGCCACCAGCAGAGACCTACCGACAGATACGCAGTATTTT. This gives the protein CATSRDLPTDTQYF.